Shown below are 14 T cell receptor beta chains from a single sample sequenced in a study of breast tumors, draining lymph nodes, adjacent tissues. TCRdb called the multiplex PCR reads again in MiXCR, with one record for every CDR3 protein. The repertoire holds 200,000 or so distinct CDR3 sequences, with around 33% as singletons. Breast cancer patients provided tissue from their axillary draining lymph nodes. Sequenced material: axillary lymph node tissue. All receptors come from a female donor with breast cancer. Some clones in this sample may be carry-over from other donors' samples.

This clonotype was observed many times. The genes are TRBV20-1 and TRBJ2-1; tentatively, D is TRBD2 (6 bases). Trimming removed 6 bases from V and 5 bases from J, with 17 bases in between. Germline V gene sequence: CDR1 DFQATT, CDR2 SNEGSKA (reference sequence). The CDR3 runs to 14 residues. The DNA of the CDR3 is TGCAGTGCCCAACTAGCCGCCAGAAACAATGAGCAGTTCTTC. Translation: CSAQLAARNNEQFF.

In this sample, this clonotype is medium-sized. The rearrangement links TRBV29-1 to TRBJ2-1; 12 nucleotides agree with TRBD2. The J segment lost 8 bases and the V segment lost 3 bases, leaving 17 bases of the junction unmatched. The CDR3 has 18 residues. From germline, CDR1 is SQVTM and CDR2 ANQGSEA. CDR3 DNA sequence: TGCAGCGTTGAGATCTACGAGACTAGCGGGGGAGGGGGGGATGAGCAGTTCTTC. This codes for CSVEIYETSGGGGDEQFF.

Ten or more counts support this clonotype. The chain joins TRBV20-1 to TRBJ1-2; D possibly corresponds to TRBD1 (6 bases). The CDR3 runs to 15 residues. The germline V gene encodes CDR1 DFQATT and CDR2 SNEGSKA (reference sequence). V gave up 6 bases and J gave up 3 bases, with 20 bases separating them. The CDR3 bases are TGCAGTGCCAAAGGACAGCAAAATGATCACTATGGCTACACCTTC. Encoded protein: CSAKGQQNDHYGYTF.

This clonotype was counted a few times. This sequence may be a read error, since a much larger clone differs from it by one base. V gene TRBV7-2 combines with J gene TRBJ2-7; possibly TRBD2 for D (7 bases). The CDR3 length is 15 residues. Germline lookup yields CDR1 SGHTA and CDR2 FQGNSA. Here the CDR3 DNA reads TGTGCCAGCAGCCCAGCGGGACAACTAATCTACGAGCAGCACTTC. Translated, it gives CASSPAGQLIYEQHF.

This clonotype was observed at least ten times. The rearrangement joins TRBV9 to TRBJ2-3; 8 bases are shared with TRBD2. Per the germline V gene, CDR1 is SGDLS and CDR2 is YYNGEE. V lost 4 bases to trimming and J lost 6 bases; unmatched junction nucleotides: 10. The CDR3 consists of 15 residues. The CDR3 DNA sequence: TGTGCCAGCAGCCCCCTACGGGGGGGCCTCGATACGCAGTATTTT. Amino acids: CASSPLRGGLDTQYF.

Ten or more counts support this clonotype. This rearrangement joins TRBV6-6 to TRBJ2-7; D remains unclear. The germline CDR1 and CDR2 sequences are MNHNY and SVGAGI (reference sequence). There are 13 residues in the CDR3. Trimming shortened V by 2 bases and J by 7 bases, and 12 bases separated the two germline ends. The CDR3 reads CASSYRDSGEQYF. The CDR3 region has the DNA TGTGCCAGCAGTTACAGAGATTCTGGGGAGCAGTACTTC.

For this clonotype: With a much larger clone just one base away, this may be a read error. V gene TRBV5-4 combines with J gene TRBJ1-6, with a weak D call TRBD1 (6 bases). V was shortened by 3 bases and J by 8 bases, with 12 bases between the two germline ends. Germline-derived CDR1 and CDR2 are SGHNT and YYREEE (reference sequence). The CDR3 sequence is 14 residues long. The CDR3 DNA reads as TGTGCCAGCAGCTCCGGGGGCCCGGATTCACCCCTCCACTTT. Protein sequence: CASSSGGPDSPLHF.

The table lists this clonotype with many counts. V and J are TRBV7-3 and TRBJ2-1; 7 bases fit TRBD2. The V gene's germline CDR1 is SGHTA and CDR2 FQGTGA. The CDR3 loop spans 15 amino acids. V lost 3 bases to trimming and J lost 10 bases; unmatched junction nucleotides: 12. The CDR3 DNA is TGTGCCAGCAGCTTGGGGGGAGGGCCTAATACCGAGCAGTTCTTC. Translating it yields CASSLGGGPNTEQFF.

Points on this clonotype: This sequence may be a read error, since a much larger clone differs from it by one base. The rearrangement uses TRBV6-2 or TRBV6-3 and TRBJ1-3; TRBD1 might be the D (6 bases). The CDR3 length is 16 residues. CDR1 and CDR2 (germline): MNHEY, SVGEGT. V lost 8 bases to trimming and J lost 1 base, with 18 bases between them. CDR3 sequence: CASSRGPGESGNTIYF. CDR3 nucleotide sequence: TGTGCCAGCTCCCGGGGGCCGGGAGAATCTGGAAACACCATATATTTT.

Ten or more counts support this clonotype. The chain uses TRBV5-8 and TRBJ2-7; 7 bases align to TRBD2. The ends lost 4 bases at V and 2 bases at J; junction bases unmatched: 6. This CDR3 has 14 amino acids. Germline V lookup: CDR1 SGHTS, CDR2 YDEGEE. This chain's CDR3 is CASSPLANPYEQYF. CDR3 DNA: TGTGCCAGCAGCCCACTAGCGAACCCCTACGAGCAGTACTTC.

This clonotype has at least ten counts. The chain recombines TRBV5-1 with TRBJ2-3; D is unresolved. Germline-derived CDR1 and CDR2 are SGHRS and YFSETQ. This CDR3 is 14 amino acids long. The V and J ends lost 3 bases and 3 bases respectively, with 11 bases between them. The CDR3 DNA reads as TGCGCCAGCAGCTCGTCGGCAGTAACAGATACGCAGTATTTT. Translation gives CASSSSAVTDTQYF.

This clonotype was seen repeatedly, ten times or more. The chain carries TRBV9 and TRBJ1-5; weak D call: TRBD1 (6 bases). Trimming took 2 bases from V and 0 from J, leaving 9 bases between them. The CDR3 totals 15 residues. Germline V gene lookup returns CDR1 SGDLS and CDR2 YYNGEE. DNA of the CDR3: TGTGCCAGCAGCGTGGGGGCGGATAGCAATCAGCCCCAGCATTTT. This sequence encodes CASSVGADSNQPQHF.

V gene TRBV19 combines with J gene TRBJ1-5; D unresolved. The CDR3 sequence is 14 residues long. Between the trimmed V and J ends, which lost 7 bases and 11 bases, there was a span of 21 bases. Germline loops: CDR1 LNHDA, CDR2 SQIVND (reference sequence). CDR3: CASTDSEGSETQHF. For the CDR3, the DNA is TGTGCCAGTACCGACTCGGAAGGTAGCGAGACCCAGCATTTT.

Comments on this clonotype: A read error is possible here, since a much larger clone lies one base away. Here the CDR3 omits its conserved ending phenylalanine or tryptophan, so a read error is the likely source. The chain combines TRBV20-1 with TRBJ2-7; D is undetermined. Between the trimmed V and J ends, which lost 6 bases and 3 bases, there was a span of 6 bases. Germline V gene data show CDR1 as DFQATT and CDR2 as SNEGSKA (reference sequence). This CDR3 contains 10 residues. As DNA, the CDR3 is TGCAGTGCGGCCCGCTACGAGCAGTACTCC. Protein product: CSAARYEQYS.